These 25 T cell receptor beta chains originate from one sample sequenced in a study of blood T cells in healthy people across ages. For the second PCR, which ran for roughly 6 to 12 cycles, a sample-barcoded 5' primer and a J-beta primer mix were used. Using its own MiXCR run on the 5' RACE reads, TCRdb lists one record per CDR3 protein. Among some 940,000 distinct CDR3 sequences, 25% to 30% were seen once, and the ten largest hold roughly a tenth. These data are also associated with another study on T cells of mothers and their children.

Sequences were obtained from blood. Receptors originate from a middle-aged woman in good health.

The chain has TRBV7-9 and TRBJ2-3; 7 bases are shared with TRBD1. This CDR3 region has 14 residues. With V trimmed by 5 bases and J by 4 bases, 6 bases remained unmatched. The germline gives CDR1 SEHNR, CDR2 FQNEAQ (reference sequence). In DNA, the CDR3 is TGTGCCAGCAGCCTAGGGACAGCCTCAGATACGCAGTATTTT. Translating gives CASSLGTASDTQYF.

This clonotype was recorded at least ten times. This chain connects TRBV5-1 to TRBJ2-1; 9 bases agree with TRBD1. J gave up 6 bases and V 0 bases, and 4 bases lay outside the gene matches. Germline CDR1 and CDR2: SGHRS and YFSETQ. The length of the CDR3 is 15 residues. This chain's CDR3 is CASSLGDREGNEQFF. The CDR3 DNA sequence: TGCGCCAGCAGCTTGGGGGACAGGGAAGGCAATGAGCAGTTCTTC.

This rearrangement joins TRBV7-2 to TRBJ2-5, with D possibly matching TRBD1 (6 bases). Germline CDR1 SGHTA, CDR2 FQGNSA. The CDR3 is 14 amino acids. V was clipped by 4 bases and J by 5 bases, with 14 bases between them. The CDR3 reads CASSSPTGRETQYF. The DNA of the CDR3 is TGTGCCAGCAGCTCTCCGACAGGCCGGGAGACCCAGTACTTC. The complete variable domain, with remaining parts taken from reference TRBV7-2 and TRBJ2-5, reads GAGVSQSPSNKVTEKGKDVELRCDPISGHTALYWYRQSLGQGLEFLIYFQGNSAPDKSGLPSDRFSAERTGGSVSTLTIQRTQQEDSAVYLCASSSPTGRETQYFGPGTRLLVL.

V usage is TRBV4-1 and J usage is TRBJ1-2, with D unresolved. This CDR3 is 13 amino acids long. Between the trimmed V and J ends, which lost 3 bases and 5 bases, there was a span of 10 bases. Germline CDR1 and CDR2: MGHRA and YSYEKL. The CDR3 spells CASSQFAQYGYTF. CDR3 DNA: TGCGCCAGCAGCCAGTTCGCACAGTATGGCTACACCTTC.

Details on this clonotype: A read error may explain this, as a much larger clone is one base away. The chain has TRBV28 and TRBJ2-4; no firm D call. Germline loops: CDR1 MDHEN, CDR2 SYDVKM. V dropped 5 bases and J dropped 9 bases, with 17 bases sitting between them. The length of the CDR3 is 14 residues. In nucleotides, the CDR3 is TGTGCCAGCAGTACTGCAGGCTGGTCGGGCATTCAGTACTTC. It yields the protein CASSTAGWSGIQYF.

The V call is TRBV6-5, the J call TRBJ1-2; D is perhaps TRBD1 (5 bases). From germline, CDR1 is MNHEY and CDR2 SVGAGI. This CDR3 is built from 14 residues. Trimming pared 0 bases from V and 6 bases from J, leaving 11 bases between. Written as DNA, the CDR3 is TGTGCCAGCAGTTACTCGCTGGGGCGTGATGGCTACACCTTC. It yields the protein CASSYSLGRDGYTF.

As regards this clonotype: Germline is not matched at one junction end, which may reflect a read error. J is TRBJ2-1 and V is TRBV6-1; perhaps TRBD2 as D (5 bases). The CDR3 is 16 residues long. Germline V gives CDR1 MNHNS, CDR2 SASEGT. CDR3 nucleotide sequence: TGTGCCAGCAGTGTCATAGCGACGAGCTCCTACAATGGGCAGTTCTTC. It encodes CASSVIATSSYNGQFF.

There are a few counts of this clonotype. The chain employs TRBV3-1 and TRBJ1-2; 9 nucleotides match TRBD1. The CDR3 length is 14 residues. With 1 base clipped from V and 6 bases from J, the junction kept 3 bases outside the gene matches. Germline values: CDR1 LGHDT, CDR2 YNNKEL (reference sequence). Written as DNA, the CDR3 is TGTGCCAGCAGCCAAGTCGGGACAGGGCATGGCTACACCTTC. Translated: CASSQVGTGHGYTF. Full variable domain (remainder filled in from reference TRBV3-1 and TRBJ1-2): DTAVSQTPKYLVTQMGNDKSIKCEQNLGHDTMYWYKQDSKKFLKIMFSYNNKELIINETVPNRFSPKSPDKAHLNLHINSLELGDSAVYFCASSQVGTGHGYTFGSGTRLTVV.

This chain joins TRBV6-5 and TRBJ2-2; D possibly matches TRBD1 or TRBD2 (6 bases each). The germline V and J ends were trimmed by 5 bases and 5 bases, with 15 bases remaining between them. Germline V CDR1 and CDR2: MNHEY, SVGAGI. The CDR3 runs 15 residues. The CDR3 DNA reads TGTGCCAGCAGTCAGGACGGAGGGGGGACCGGGGAGCTGTTTTTT. It codes for CASSQDGGGTGELFF.

With respect to this clonotype: One base away lies a much larger clone, so this may be a sequencing read error. The V gene is TRBV10-3, the J gene TRBJ2-1; possibly TRBD2 for D (6 bases). The CDR3 runs 13 residues. In germline, CDR1 is ENHRY, CDR2 SYGVKD. V shed 6 bases and J shed 7 bases, with 13 bases lying between them. CDR3 coding DNA: TGTGCCATCAGCGGAGGGTTGAGGAATGAGCAGTTCTTC. Encoded protein: CAISGGLRNEQFF.

Worth noting for this clonotype: At one end, the junction sequence differs from germline, possibly due to a read error. This rearrangement joins TRBV12-3 or TRBV12-4 to TRBJ1-1; D ambiguous. The length of the CDR3 is 13 residues. CDR3 loop: CASSGPMNTEAFF. In DNA, the CDR3 is TGCGCCAGCAGTGGACCAATGAACACTGAAGCTTTCTTT.

Concerning this clonotype itself: A far larger clone is off by one base, so a read error is likely. V usage is TRBV6-2 or TRBV6-3 and J usage is TRBJ2-7; D unclear. This CDR3 comprises 11 residues. Germline CDR1 is MNHEY and CDR2 is SVGEGT. V was pared by 6 bases and J by 1 base, with 4 bases between. CDR3 residues: CASRISYEQYF. The DNA for the CDR3 is TGTGCCAGCAGAATTTCCTACGAGCAGTACTTC.

In this sample, this clonotype turned up many times. V and J are TRBV4-3 and TRBJ1-2; D might be TRBD1 (6 bases). Trimming removed 0 bases at V and 0 bases at J, with 14 bases between. In germline, CDR1 is LGHNA, CDR2 YSLEER. This CDR3 comprises 17 residues. Here the CDR3 reads CASSQDRLDSPNYGYTF. CDR3 nucleotide sequence: TGCGCCAGCAGCCAAGATCGCCTGGACAGCCCTAACTATGGCTACACCTTC.

This clonotype was seen only once. V and J are TRBV12-3 or TRBV12-4 and TRBJ2-7; no definite D call. This CDR3 region has 9 residues. V dropped 9 bases and J dropped 10 bases, with 10 bases sitting between them. CDR3 DNA sequence: TGTGCCAGTTATAGTACCCAGTACTTC. It encodes CASYSTQYF.

This clonotype was seen at least ten times. The V and J genes are TRBV5-1 and TRBJ2-1; D is unresolved. Germline assignment: CDR1 SGHRS and CDR2 YFSETQ. The CDR3 is made up of 13 amino acids. V gave up 3 bases and J gave up 5 bases, with 9 bases separating them. CDR3 sequence reads: CASSYGTDNEQFF. CDR3 nucleotides: TGCGCCAGCAGCTACGGCACCGACAATGAGCAGTTCTTC.

Details on this clonotype: One junction end disagrees with the germline gene, perhaps due to a read error. The V and J genes are TRBV7-6 and TRBJ2-1; D is unclear. Germline values: CDR1 SGHVS, CDR2 FNYEAQ. CDR3 length: 13 amino acids. In DNA form, the CDR3 reads TGTGCCGGCAGCCCAGAACCTTACAATGAGCAGTTCTTC. Translated, it gives CAGSPEPYNEQFF. Combining the CDR3 with reference TRBV7-6 and TRBJ2-1 gives the whole variable domain GAGVSQSPRYKVTKRGQDVALRCDPISGHVSLYWYRQALGQGPEFLTYFNYEAQQDKSGLPNDRFSAERPEGSISTLTIQRTEQRDSAMYRCAGSPEPYNEQFFGPGTRLTVL.

V is TRBV18 and J is TRBJ2-3; D is possibly TRBD2 (5 bases). This CDR3 region has 12 residues. Trimming took 4 bases from V and 5 from J, leaving 7 bases between them. CDR1 and CDR2 (germline): KGHSH, LQKENI. CDR3 loop: CASSRREDTQYF. The CDR3 DNA is TGTGCCAGCTCACGTCGGGAAGATACGCAGTATTTT. The complete variable domain, with remaining parts taken from reference TRBV18 and TRBJ2-3, reads NAGVMQNPRHLVRRRGQEARLRCSPMKGHSHVYWYRQLPEEGLKFMVYLQKENIIDESGMPKERFSAEFPKEGPSILRIQQVVRGDSAAYFCASSRREDTQYFGPGTRLTVL.

This clonotype has a handful of counts. A much larger clone lies a single base off, so this may be a read error. The chain links TRBV2 to TRBJ2-5, with 11 positions matching TRBD2. The J call may be incorrect, as the DNA end agrees better with TRBJ2-7. This CDR3 has 14 amino acids. The germline gives CDR1 SNHLY, CDR2 FYNNEI. This chain's CDR3 is CASSASGGCNEQYF. CDR3 nucleotides: TGTGCCAGCAGTGCTAGCGGGGGGTGCAACGAGCAGTACTTC.

The chain carries TRBV4-3 and TRBJ2-5; 9 bases match TRBD1. CDR1 and CDR2 (germline): LGHNA, YSLEER. V trimming: 3 bases; J trimming: 4 bases; junction bases outside the gene matches: 9. CDR3 length: 16 amino acids. As DNA, the CDR3 is TGCGCCAGCAGCCAGGCCACCGGGACAGGGTTAGAGACCCAGTACTTC. As protein: CASSQATGTGLETQYF.

This clonotype has more than one count but fewer than ten. The chain carries TRBV27 and TRBJ1-1; 7 positions agree with TRBD1. CDR1 is MNHEY and CDR2 is SMNVEV in the germline V gene (reference sequence). The V gene end was trimmed by 5 bases and the J gene end by 2 bases; junction bases not matched to a gene: 5. The CDR3 covers 14 residues. The CDR3: CASSAQGVNTEAFF. The CDR3 DNA follows: TGTGCCAGCAGTGCCCAGGGGGTCAACACTGAAGCTTTCTTT.

The V and J genes are TRBV11-2 and TRBJ2-1; either TRBD1 or TRBD2 may supply D (6 bases each). The J call is in doubt because the DNA end fits TRBJ2-7 better. The CDR3 is 15 amino acids. CDR1 and CDR2 (germline): SGHAT, FQNNGV. The CDR3 DNA sequence: TGTGCCAGCAGCTTAGGCGGGACACCCTACAATGAGCAGTACTTC. Encoded protein: CASSLGGTPYNEQYF.

This clonotype was observed at least ten times. This chain connects TRBV28 to TRBJ2-7; TRBD1 is a possible D gene (6 bases). The CDR3 covers 15 residues. Looked up from germline, CDR1 is MDHEN and CDR2 is SYDVKM. The germline V and J ends were trimmed by 4 bases and 0 bases, with 13 bases remaining between them. CDR3: CASSSTGFSSYEQYF. CDR3 DNA: TGTGCCAGCAGTTCGACAGGTTTTAGCTCCTACGAGCAGTACTTC.

Of note for this clonotype: This may come from a read error, since a much larger clone is one base off. The J gene is TRBJ1-2, the V gene TRBV6-5, with D unclear. CDR1 is MNHEY, CDR2 SVGAGI, per germline. The CDR3 extends over 14 amino acids. CDR3 amino acids: CAGSYSRQIYGYTF. The CDR3 nucleotides are TGTGCCGGCAGTTACTCGAGGCAGATCTATGGCTACACCTTC.

This clonotype was counted only a few times. The chain couples TRBV7-3 to TRBJ1-1; D is uncertain. Trimming left V 4 bases short and J 10 bases short, with 16 bases between. The germline V gene has CDR1 SGHTA and CDR2 FQGTGA. The length of the CDR3 is 13 residues. CDR3 DNA: TGTGCCAGCAGCTCAACTAGTACACAGAGAGCTTTCTTT. The encoded protein is CASSSTSTQRAFF.

This clonotype was counted a few times. V and J are TRBV12-3 or TRBV12-4 and TRBJ1-4; D is ambiguous. V lost 8 bases, J lost 0 bases, and 25 bases lay in between. The CDR3 covers 19 residues. CDR3 nucleotide sequence: TGTGCCAGCTCCCCCCGGACCCGTAGAGGGCTTGCAACTAATGAAAAACTGTTTTTT. Protein sequence: CASSPRTRRGLATNEKLFF.